This T cell receptor (beta chain) was profiled in a study of blood T cells in healthy people across ages. A second PCR of roughly 7 to 11 cycles used a sample-barcoded 5' primer and a J-beta primer mix. Tags on each cDNA molecule came from a template-switch adaptor with 12 random nucleotides. TCRdb re-derived calls from the 5' RACE reads in MiXCR, one entry per CDR3 protein. The sample has some 1.1 million distinct CDR3 sequences; 30% to 40% are singletons. Peripheral blood samples of approximately 10 milliliters were drawn from each donor. Concerning this clonotype itself: A junction boundary mismatches the germline segment, possibly from a read error.

The CDR3 spans 17 residues. Germline assignment: CDR1 ENHRY and CDR2 SYGVKD. This chain links TRBV10-3 with TRBJ2-6; 7 bases are shared with TRBD1. The source of this sequence is a man between 18 and 35 years old in good health. Sequences were obtained from blood. CDR3 residues: CTISEIRTGAGANVLTF. In DNA form, the CDR3 reads TGTACCATCAGTGAGATCCGAACAGGGGCTGGGGCCAACGTCCTGACTTTC.